This T cell receptor (beta chain) stems from a study of cytomegalovirus exposure and HLA in healthy donors. With 60 Vbeta and 13 Jbeta primers, the PCR was carried out. Authors' methods: Approximately 72 million unique TCR beta chains, roughly 11 million of them shared, were counted by a later analysis. Assay used: immunoSEQ multiplex PCR; TCRdb lists only in-frame clones, some missing. The V and J calls and clone size come from that table; D and trimming were worked out from the DNA. The profile shows about 95,000 clones, around four fifths of them singletons. This clone was found a few times. Unmatched junction bases numbered 5, after V lost 3 bases and J lost 4 bases. Germline CDR1 reads SGHDT; CDR2 reads YYEEEE. This CDR3 spans 15 amino acids.

V and J are TRBV5-6 and TRBJ1-5; 9 nucleotides agree with TRBD1. The clonotype was recovered from a woman in her 40s in good health and CMV-seropositive. The sequencing input was PBMCs. This CDR3 reads CASSWGTGFNQPQHF. In DNA, the CDR3 is TGTGCCAGCAGCTGGGGGACAGGGTTTAATCAGCCCCAGCATTTT.